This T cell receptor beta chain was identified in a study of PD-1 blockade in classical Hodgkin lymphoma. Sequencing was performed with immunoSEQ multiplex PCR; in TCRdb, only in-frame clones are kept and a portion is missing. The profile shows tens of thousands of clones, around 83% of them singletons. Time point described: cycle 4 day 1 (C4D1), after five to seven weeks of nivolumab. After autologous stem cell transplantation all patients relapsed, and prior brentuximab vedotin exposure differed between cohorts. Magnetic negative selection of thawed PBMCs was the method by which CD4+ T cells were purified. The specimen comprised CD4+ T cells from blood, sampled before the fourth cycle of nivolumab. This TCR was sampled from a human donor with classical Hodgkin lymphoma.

The CDR3 loop reads CASSSTYGTAGGETQYF. In DNA, the CDR3 is TGCGCCAGCAGCTCCACTTACGGGACGGCTGGTGGAGAGACCCAGTACTTC. The chain is built from TRBV5-1 and TRBJ2-5; D tentatively reads TRBD1 or TRBD2 (5 bases each). Trimming took off 3 bases at V and 4 bases at J, with 22 bases between the two ends. Germline CDR1 SGHRS, CDR2 YFSETQ. The CDR3 sequence is 17 residues long.